This TCR beta chain emerged from a study of post-analysis software for immune sequencing data. Study-level findings and limits: Five or six TRBV segments were significantly more frequent in patients than in controls. TRBV5-6, TRBV5-1 and TRBV20-1 were among these segments.

Libraries were made from TCR beta cDNA, and they carried unique molecular identifiers. In TCRdb, the PCR reads were re-called with MiXCR into one record per CDR3 protein. Here the sample spans roughly 600,000 distinct CDR3 sequences, 44% being singletons. This clonotype came up a few times. Its cognate antigen is unknown. There are 18 residues in the CDR3. CDR1 and CDR2 (germline): MNHEY, SVGEGT. The junction had 12 bases not matched to a gene; V was cut back by 5 bases and J by 1 base. The TCR sequence derives from a girl aged 5-17 years with multiple sclerosis. The gene calls are TRBV6-2 or TRBV6-3 and TRBJ2-1, with TRBD2 matching over 9 bases. Sequenced material: blood. DNA of the CDR3: TGTGCCAGCAGTGCCCGCGAGGAGCGGGGGGTTTCCTACAATGAGCAGTTCTTC. Protein product: CASSAREERGVSYNEQFF.